The 5 T cell receptor beta chains below all came from one sample that was sequenced in a study of radiation and T cells in renal cell carcinoma. TCRdb's copy holds only in-frame clones and misses some; the assay was immunoSEQ multiplex PCR. The profile shows roughly 120,000 clones, over 75% of them singletons. Time point: blood 2 weeks post-SBRT. Described treatment: 15 Gy SBRT to primary tumor, nephrectomy 4 weeks later. This sample comprised blood, obtained from a patient whose treatment included radiotherapy and nephrectomy. All receptors derive from a woman in her fifties or sixties with renal cell carcinoma.

This clone was seen only once. The genes are TRBV5-1 and TRBJ2-3, with unresolved D. Germline CDR1 is SGHRS and CDR2 is YFSETQ. This CDR3 has 13 amino acids. The germline V and J ends were trimmed by 1 base and 2 bases, with 5 bases remaining between them. CDR3 bases: TGCGCCAGCAGCTTGACTCCCACAGATACGCAGTATTTT. This sequence encodes CASSLTPTDTQYF.

The chain employs TRBV30 and TRBJ1-2; TRBD1 might be the D (6 bases). Looked up from germline, CDR1 is GTSNPN and CDR2 is SVGIG (reference sequence). The V gene lost 2 bases and the J gene lost 8 bases, with 12 bases spanning the gap. This CDR3 comprises 12 residues. The CDR3: CAWSPWDTGYTF. The CDR3 DNA reads as TGTGCCTGGAGTCCTTGGGACACCGGCTACACCTTC.

This clone was counted a few times. The CDR3 sequence: CASSSQGFQPQHF. CDR3 nucleotide sequence: TGTGCCAGCAGCTCGCAGGGGTTTCAGCCCCAGCATTTT. The chain couples TRBV7-2 to TRBJ1-5, with D maybe TRBD1 (6 bases). Germline V gene lookup returns CDR1 SGHTA and CDR2 FQGNSA. The CDR3 is 13 amino acids. Trimming left V 4 bases short and J 6 bases short, with 10 bases between. Full variable domain (outside the CDR3, taken from reference TRBV7-2 and TRBJ1-5): GAGVSQSPSNKVTEKGKDVELRCDPISGHTALYWYRQSLGQGLEFLIYFQGNSAPDKSGLPSDRFSAERTGGSVSTLTIQRTQQEDSAVYLCASSSQGFQPQHFGDGTRLSIL.

This clone has a handful of counts. At one end the junction does not follow the germline gene, possibly because of a read error. The rearrangement links TRBV5-6 to TRBJ2-1; D remains ambiguous. The CDR3 totals 12 residues. The V gene's germline CDR1 is SGHDT and CDR2 YYEEEE. CDR3 in amino acids: CASRNFYSEQFF. The CDR3 region has the DNA TGTGCCAGCAGAAATTTTTACAGTGAGCAGTTCTTC.

The V call is TRBV10-3, the J call TRBJ1-5, with D perhaps TRBD1 (5 bases). Germline CDR1 ENHRY, CDR2 SYGVKD. V lost 6 bases, J lost 7 bases, and 13 bases lay in between. CDR3 size: 13 residues. In nucleotides, the CDR3 is TGTGCCATCAGCGTAGACAGCGGGCAGCCCCAGCATTTT. This translates into CAISVDSGQPQHF.